The 15 T cell receptor beta chains presented below share a single source sample, sequenced in a study of T cells in Graves' hyperthyroidism and ophthalmopathy. RNA transcripts yielded amplified TCR beta CDR3 regions. When the TCR CDR3 underwent first-round RT-PCR, the HTBI primer set was used. In TCRdb, the multiplex PCR reads were re-called with MiXCR into one record per CDR3 protein. The table lists hundreds of thousands of distinct CDR3 sequences, around 20% of them singletons. Sequencing was done on a sample of blood. The receptors here all came from a man aged 25 to 40 with Graves' ophthalmopathy.

This clonotype was observed a handful of times. The chain uses TRBV4-2 and TRBJ2-7; possibly TRBD1 for D (6 bases). The germline V and J ends were trimmed by 0 bases and 1 base, with 10 bases remaining between them. The V gene's germline CDR1 is LGHNA and CDR2 YNFKEQ. The CDR3 runs 15 residues. The CDR3 DNA follows: TGTGCCAGCAGCCAAGATTCAGGGGCATCCTACGAGCAGTACTTC. It is translated as CASSQDSGASYEQYF.

This clonotype has just a few counts. The rearrangement links TRBV20-1 to TRBJ2-3; 10 bases agree with TRBD1. CDR3 length: 15 residues. Germline CDR1 is DFQATT and CDR2 is SNEGSKA (reference sequence). The junction had 6 bases not matched to a gene; V was cut back by 5 bases and J by 1 base. The CDR3 nucleotides are TGCAGTGCTGTCGACAGGGGGCGCCGCACAGATACGCAGTATTTT. Protein: CSAVDRGRRTDTQYF.

V and J are TRBV7-2 and TRBJ1-1, with D possibly being TRBD1 (5 bases). The CDR3 covers 11 residues. Germline V lookup: CDR1 SGHTA, CDR2 FQGNSA. With 5 bases removed from V and 11 bases from J, the gap between germline ends came to 12 bases. CDR3 nucleotides: TGTGCCAGCAGCCCCGGGGGGTGGGCTTTCTTT. This encodes CASSPGGWAFF.

The chain uses TRBV5-1 and TRBJ2-3; D is unclear. The V and J ends lost 0 bases and 2 bases respectively, with 10 bases between them. Germline CDR1 reads SGHRS; CDR2 reads YFSETQ. The CDR3 is 15 amino acids. CDR3 sequence: CASSLDRTITDTQYF. The CDR3 nucleotides read TGCGCCAGCAGCTTGGACCGAACCATCACAGATACGCAGTATTTT.

This sequence joins TRBV4-2 and TRBJ2-1; the match to TRBD2 covers 9 bases. This CDR3 is built from 17 residues. The J segment lost 3 bases and the V segment lost 0 bases, leaving 6 bases of the junction unmatched. Germline-derived CDR1 and CDR2 are LGHNA and YNFKEQ. In DNA, the CDR3 is TGTGCCAGCAGCCAAGAGAGGACTAGCGAGGGCTACAATGAGCAGTTCTTC. Protein product: CASSQERTSEGYNEQFF.

This rearrangement joins TRBV10-3 to TRBJ1-5; D remains unclear. The CDR3 is 13 residues long. The germline gives CDR1 ENHRY, CDR2 SYGVKD. V was cut by 8 bases and J by 3 bases, with 11 bases left in between. Here the CDR3 reads CAIGSGNNQPQHF. The CDR3 region has the DNA TGTGCCATCGGCTCAGGCAACAATCAGCCCCAGCATTTT.

The chain uses TRBV20-1 and TRBJ2-2; no clear D. CDR3 length: 14 residues. The germline CDR1 and CDR2 sequences are DFQATT and SNEGSKA (reference sequence). V lost 0 bases and J 2 bases, leaving 7 bases between the germline ends. CDR3 protein: CSARDRINTGELFF. CDR3 in DNA: TGCAGTGCTAGAGACAGGATAAACACCGGGGAGCTGTTTTTT.

In its sample, this clonotype was seen a few times. This sequence joins TRBV10-3 and TRBJ2-7; D gene ambiguous. The CDR3 is 12 amino acids. The germline V and J ends were trimmed by 8 bases and 2 bases, with 10 bases remaining between them. Germline values: CDR1 ENHRY, CDR2 SYGVKD. CDR3 loop: CAISKEAYEQYF. In nucleotides, the CDR3 is TGTGCCATCTCAAAGGAAGCCTACGAGCAGTACTTC.

The CDR3 loop is CASRGRQGAPGELFF. The CDR3 coding sequence is TGTGCCAGCCGGGGGAGACAGGGGGCGCCCGGGGAGCTGTTTTTT. The V gene is TRBV2, the J gene TRBJ2-2; 10 bases are a match to TRBD1. The CDR3 runs 15 residues. Per the germline V gene, CDR1 is SNHLY and CDR2 is FYNNEI. V shed 8 bases, J shed 6 bases, and the junction held 9 bases outside the gene matches.

This clonotype has at least ten counts. The rearrangement links TRBV28 to TRBJ1-5; D is perhaps TRBD1 (5 bases). The germline V and J ends were trimmed by 6 bases and 4 bases, with 13 bases remaining between them. There are 14 residues in the CDR3. Germline values: CDR1 MDHEN, CDR2 SYDVKM. CDR3 coding DNA: TGTGCCAGCAGCCCTACAGGATGGAATCAGCCCCAGCATTTT. It is translated as CASSPTGWNQPQHF.

This clonotype came up a few times. The chain is built from TRBV2 and TRBJ2-2, with D tentatively TRBD1 or TRBD2 (6 bases each). Germline CDR1 is SNHLY and CDR2 is FYNNEI. The CDR3 extends over 13 amino acids. V was shortened by 9 bases and J by 6 bases, with 14 bases between the two germline ends. The CDR3 loop reads CASRDSGAGELFF. The CDR3 coding sequence is TGTGCCAGTAGGGACTCAGGGGCCGGGGAGCTGTTTTTT.

This clonotype was detected ten times or more. The V and J genes are TRBV7-4 and TRBJ1-5, with 12 bases lining up with TRBD1. The V gene's germline CDR1 is SGHVT and CDR2 SQSDAQ. The CDR3 spans 16 residues. Losses at the gene ends were 1 base for V and 7 bases for J; bases not matched to a gene: 5. This CDR3 reads CASSLGDRGRRQPQHF. For the CDR3, the DNA is TGTGCCAGCAGCTTAGGGGACAGGGGGCGTCGGCAGCCCCAGCATTTT.

There are many counts of this clonotype. The chain couples TRBV3-1 to TRBJ1-1, with 7 bases that match TRBD1. Trimming cost V 3 bases and J 5 bases; bases outside gene matches: 3. The germline V gene encodes CDR1 LGHDT and CDR2 YNNKEL (reference sequence). This CDR3 has 13 residues. In DNA form, the CDR3 reads TGTGCCAGCAGCCAGCTACAGGGGACTGAAGCTTTCTTT. Amino acid sequence: CASSQLQGTEAFF.

There are a few counts of this clonotype. The chain links TRBV28 to TRBJ2-7, with D perhaps given as TRBD1 or TRBD2 (6 bases each). V gave up 0 bases and J gave up 3 bases, with 30 bases separating them. Germline V gene lookup returns CDR1 MDHEN and CDR2 SYDVKM. The CDR3 sequence is 21 residues long. CDR3 in amino acids: CASSLWAAERRGLHVFYEQYF. The CDR3 coding sequence is TGTGCCAGCAGTTTATGGGCGGCAGAGCGGAGGGGGTTGCACGTCTTCTACGAGCAGTACTTC.

In this sample, this clonotype turned up a few times. The chain employs TRBV27 and TRBJ2-3; 7 nucleotides line up with TRBD2. This CDR3 is 17 amino acids long. In germline, CDR1 is MNHEY, CDR2 SMNVEV (reference sequence). J gave up 2 bases and V 5 bases, and 13 bases lay outside the gene matches. The CDR3 spells CASSPPSTSVDTDTQYF. For the CDR3, the DNA is TGTGCCAGCAGTCCCCCCTCTACTAGCGTGGACACAGATACGCAGTATTTT.